In this sample, the clone carrying this TCR beta chain turned up a few times. Its antigen is still unknown. These data are taken from a study of T cell clonotyping in hematopoietic cell transplantation. Study-wide findings and caveats: Graft donor and pretransplant recipient Inverse Simpson Index values predicted broader posttransplant TCR diversity. Recipient TCR diversity dropped after transplant; expanded clonotypes rose from day 30 to 180.

Assay: immunoSEQ multiplex PCR; the TCRdb copy retains only in-frame clones and omits some. The profile shows approximately 2,000 clones, more than 75% of them singletons. This CDR3 region has 15 residues. The germline V gene has CDR1 SGHAT and CDR2 FQNNGV. The junction had 7 bases not matched to a gene; V was cut back by 5 bases and J by 6 bases. This receptor was identified in a male patient aged 18-29 years who had an allogeneic stem cell transplant from a related donor, so the T cells may come from the graft donor. Some clones in this sample may be carry-over from other donors' samples. The rearrangement joins TRBV11-2 to TRBJ1-4; 9 bases agree with TRBD1. Material: PBMCs, obtained at the time of graft-versus-host disease after allogeneic stem cell transplant. The DNA of the CDR3 is TGTGCCAGCAGCATCACAGGGGGCGGCGATGAAAAACTGTTTTTT. It specifies CASSITGGGDEKLFF.